The 31 T cell receptor beta chains below were found in one sample sequenced in a study of tumor-infiltrating lymphocytes in glioblastoma multiforme (dated by TCRdb to 2016 to 2017). Data came from an Illumina HiSeq 2500. A modified ARM-PCR protocol with multiple V-beta primers and a C-beta primer was used to build TCRB libraries from RNA via three nested multiplex PCR rounds. TCRdb ran its own pipeline on the public reads, namely fastp trimming at Q25 and MiXCR clone calling, and kept in-frame beta chains. Entries are consolidated by CDR3 protein sequence, retaining the most common genes and DNA. This sample gives about 13,000 distinct CDR3 sequences in total; around 60% of them show up just once. Of the sample, around a third falls within the top ten clones. The sequenced sample consisted of brain tumor tissue. The receptor set was obtained from a male donor with glioblastoma.

Remarks on this clonotype: The junction departs from the called germline gene at one end, perhaps through a read error. This chain joins TRBV10-1 and TRBJ2-2, with D perhaps matching TRBD1 or TRBD2 (7 bases each). CDR1 is WNHNN, CDR2 SYGVQD, per germline (reference sequence). The CDR3 has 17 residues. This chain's CDR3 is CASGENRGGLDTGELFF. In nucleotides, the CDR3 is TGCGCCAGCGGTGAAAACAGGGGAGGGTTGGACACCGGGGAGCTGTTTTTT.

In this sample, this clonotype turned up once. One end of the junction is discordant with germline, which a read error may explain. This sequence joins TRBV20-1 and TRBJ2-3; possible D gene TRBD2, 6 bases. There are 16 residues in the CDR3. The germline V gene encodes CDR1 DFQATT and CDR2 SNEGSKA (reference sequence). Written as DNA, the CDR3 is TGCAGTGCCAGAGGTAGGGCAGACACTAGCACAGGTACGCAGTATTTT. It is translated as CSARGRADTSTGTQYF.

In this sample, this clonotype turned up once. The chain carries TRBV12-3 or TRBV12-4 and TRBJ1-3; possibly TRBD1 for D (5 bases). Trimming took off 6 bases at V and 3 bases at J, with 24 bases between the two ends. The CDR3 has 18 amino acids. CDR3 DNA: TGTGCCAGCAGCACCCAGTGGGGGGGGTCGGGTGATGGAAACACCATATATTTT. This codes for CASSTQWGGSGDGNTIYF.

The chain joins TRBV29-1 to TRBJ2-5, with a possible D match to TRBD1 (6 bases). This CDR3 has 11 amino acids. Trimming pared 7 bases from V and 7 bases from J, leaving 13 bases between. CDR1 is SQVTM, CDR2 ANQGSEA, per germline. Written as DNA, the CDR3 is TGCAGCGGCCATGCCAGGGGGACCCAGTACTTC. Translated, it gives CSGHARGTQYF.

The J gene is TRBJ1-3, the V gene TRBV11-2; unclear D gene. CDR1 SGHAT and CDR2 FQNNGV come from the germline V gene. Trimming left V 8 bases short and J 2 bases short, with 13 bases between. The CDR3 is 14 amino acids. Written as DNA, the CDR3 is TGTGCCAGCGGTTGGAAACGGGCTGGAAACACCATATATTTT. This sequence encodes CASGWKRAGNTIYF.

This clonotype occurred a few times. V is TRBV6-5 and J is TRBJ1-5, with TRBD1 matching over 7 bases. The CDR3 is 15 amino acids. Germline V lookup: CDR1 MNHEY, CDR2 SVGAGI. The V segment lost 5 bases and the J segment 7 bases; nucleotides outside the gene matches: 11. In DNA, the CDR3 is TGTGCCAGCAGTCCTACCAGACAGGGTGTGCAGCCCCAGCATTTT. It codes for CASSPTRQGVQPQHF.

This chain links TRBV11-2 with TRBJ1-1; no firm D call. CDR3 length equals 12 residues. With 10 bases removed from V and 5 bases from J, the gap between germline ends came to 14 bases. The germline V gene encodes CDR1 SGHAT and CDR2 FQNNGV. CDR3 in amino acids: CAISAGRTEAFF. Here the CDR3 DNA reads TGTGCCATCTCAGCCGGTCGGACTGAAGCTTTCTTT.

The chain is built from TRBV6-1 and TRBJ2-1; 8 nucleotides match TRBD1. J lost 8 bases, V lost 0 bases, and 15 bases had no gene match. CDR1 and CDR2 (germline): MNHNS, SASEGT. The CDR3 consists of 18 residues. CDR3 DNA: TGTGCCAGCAGTGAAGCTCGAATCGCAGGGGGCGCGATAGATGAGCAGTTCTTC. Amino acid sequence: CASSEARIAGGAIDEQFF.

Worth noting for this clonotype: The junction shows a germline mismatch at one end, possibly a read error. The chain is built from TRBV7-9 and TRBJ2-2; 8 bases line up with TRBD2. Germline V lookup: CDR1 SEHNR, CDR2 FQNEAQ (reference sequence). The CDR3 is made up of 17 amino acids. The CDR3 loop reads CASSLAPAGGLTGELFF. As DNA, the CDR3 is TGTGCCAGCAGCTTAGCGCCGGCGGGAGGTCTCACCGGGGAGTTGTTTTTT.

The chain combines TRBV20-1 with TRBJ2-2; TRBD1 might be the D (6 bases). Trimming took off 4 bases at V and 0 bases at J, with 15 bases between the two ends. The CDR3 length is 16 residues. Germline CDR1 reads DFQATT; CDR2 reads SNEGSKA (reference sequence). The CDR3 is CSANRVDQANTGELFF. The CDR3 DNA reads as TGCAGTGCTAACAGGGTGGATCAGGCGAACACCGGGGAGCTGTTTTTT.

Comment on this clonotype: The CDR3 does not end in the conserved phenylalanine or tryptophan, so this is likely a read error. The genes are TRBV20-1 and TRBJ2-7, with D maybe TRBD1 (6 bases). CDR1 and CDR2 (germline): DFQATT, SNEGSKA (reference sequence). This CDR3 has 16 residues. CDR3 region: CSTRGSLRQVGYEQYL. The DNA for the CDR3 is TGCAGTACTAGAGGATCCCTGCGACAGGTGGGTTACGAGCAGTACCTC.

For this clonotype: Given a much more abundant clone one base away, this may be a read error. The gene calls are TRBV7-9 and TRBJ2-1, with D unresolved. Germline V gene data show CDR1 as SEHNR and CDR2 as FQNEAQ (reference sequence). This CDR3 comprises 14 residues. The V end was cut by 5 bases, the J end by 9 bases, with 17 bases between. The CDR3 reads CASSPLLMPSEQFF. Written as DNA, the CDR3 is TGTGCCAGCAGCCCCCTACTGATGCCGAGTGAGCAGTTCTTC.

Comments on this clonotype: The conserved phenylalanine or tryptophan is not found at the CDR3 terminus, so this likely reflects a read error. The chain joins TRBV6-1 to TRBJ1-2, with 8 bases aligning to TRBD1. This CDR3 is 16 amino acids long. Germline lookup yields CDR1 MNHNS and CDR2 SASEGT. CDR3 sequence: CASSEDRGGGYYGYTI. In DNA form, the CDR3 reads TGTGCCAGCAGCGAAGACAGGGGTGGGGGATACTATGGCTACACCATC.

The chain links TRBV6-5 to TRBJ2-4; 10 bases line up with TRBD2. The CDR3 sequence is 22 residues long. Trimming at V came to 0 bases and at J to 1 base, leaving 18 bases not matched to a gene. From germline, CDR1 is MNHEY and CDR2 SVGAGI. Written as DNA, the CDR3 is TGTGCCAGCAGTTACTCGGGACCGGGGTCCAGCGGGGGGGCCGCGGCCAAAAACATTCAGTACTTC. As protein: CASSYSGPGSSGGAAAKNIQYF.

The chain is built from TRBV5-6 and TRBJ1-1; TRBD1 might be the D (5 bases). CDR1 SGHDT and CDR2 YYEEEE come from the germline V gene. This CDR3 has 15 amino acids. The germline V and J ends were trimmed by 6 bases and 0 bases, with 15 bases remaining between them. The CDR3 bases are TGTGCCAGCATCTGGGAACGACAGTTGAACACTGAAGCTTTCTTT. Protein product: CASIWERQLNTEAFF.

This chain uses TRBV6-2 or TRBV6-3 with TRBJ2-1, with D hard to call. CDR3 size: 14 residues. Trimming shortened V by 2 bases and J by 15 bases, and 20 bases separated the two germline ends. Germline CDR1 is MNHEY and CDR2 is SVGEGT. In DNA, the CDR3 is TGTGCCAGCAGTTACCTTCGTGGCCAGAATGATCGGTTCTTC. Translated: CASSYLRGQNDRFF.

On this clonotype itself: The junction departs from germline at one end; a sequencing error may be responsible. The V and J genes are TRBV12-5 and TRBJ2-3; D may be TRBD1 (5 bases). The CDR3 totals 15 residues. Germline loops: CDR1 LGHNT, CDR2 FRNRAP. This chain's CDR3 is CASGLGIGVADAQYF. For the CDR3, the DNA is TGTGCTAGTGGTTTGGGGATAGGGGTAGCAGATGCGCAGTATTTT.

This clonotype was recorded many times. This chain links TRBV28 with TRBJ1-1; 8 bases are a match to TRBD1. Losses at the gene ends were 5 bases for V and 4 bases for J; bases not matched to a gene: 6. The germline gives CDR1 MDHEN, CDR2 SYDVKM. This CDR3 spans 14 amino acids. The CDR3 DNA reads as TGTGCCAGCAGTGATAGGACAGGGTCCACTGAAGCTTTCTTT. The encoded protein is CASSDRTGSTEAFF.

This chain uses TRBV29-1 with TRBJ2-7; D could derive from TRBD1 or TRBD2 (6 bases each). This CDR3 region has 14 residues. The V gene's germline CDR1 is SQVTM and CDR2 ANQGSEA. Trimming removed 4 bases from V and 4 bases from J, with 17 bases in between. The CDR3 loop is CSVAGAKGFYEQYF. The CDR3 nucleotides read TGCAGCGTTGCGGGGGCCAAGGGCTTTTACGAGCAGTACTTC.

The chain couples TRBV12-5 to TRBJ2-1; no clear D gene. V was pared by 1 base and J by 5 bases, with 6 bases between. This CDR3 has 13 residues. Per the germline V gene, CDR1 is LGHNT and CDR2 is FRNRAP. CDR3 nucleotide sequence: TGTGCTAGTGGTTTGGGCATGAACAATGAGCAGTTCTTC. Translating gives CASGLGMNNEQFF.

This clonotype was picked up many times. The rearrangement links TRBV25-1 to TRBJ2-1; D may be TRBD1 or TRBD2 (5 bases each). The CDR3 runs to 15 residues. Germline values: CDR1 MGHDK, CDR2 SYGVNS. Trimming stripped 3 bases from V and 5 bases from J, with 14 bases between. The CDR3 DNA sequence: TGTGCCAGCAGTGATCGAGGGGTGGACCACAATGAGCAGTTCTTC. Translation: CASSDRGVDHNEQFF.

This clonotype is judged medium-sized. This sequence joins TRBV5-8 and TRBJ2-7, with 7 nucleotides matching TRBD1. The CDR3 loop spans 13 amino acids. Germline assignment: CDR1 SGHTS and CDR2 YDEGEE. After removal of 4 bases from V and 5 bases from J, the junction contained 6 bases not matched to a gene. The CDR3 loop is CASSPGQTDEQYF. CDR3 sequence (DNA): TGTGCCAGCAGCCCGGGACAGACCGACGAGCAGTACTTC.

As concerns this clonotype: This sequence may be a read error, since a much larger clone differs from it by one base. The J gene is TRBJ2-3, the V gene TRBV7-3; D is possibly TRBD1 (6 bases). Per germline, CDR1 SGHTA and CDR2 FQGTGA. The CDR3 totals 14 residues. CDR3 region: CASSDTDSTDAQYF. For the CDR3, the DNA is TGTGCCAGCAGCGATACGGACAGCACAGATGCGCAGTATTTT. Full variable domain (missing parts from reference TRBV7-3 and TRBJ2-3): GAGVSQTPSNKVTEKGKYVELRCDPISGHTALYWYRQSLGQGPEFLIYFQGTGAADDSGLPNDRFFAVRPEGSVSTLKIQRTERGDSAVYLCASSDTDSTDAQYFGPGTRLTVL.

Turning to this clonotype: The conserved phenylalanine or tryptophan is not found at the CDR3 terminus, so this likely reflects a read error. CDR3 sequence reads: CASSQEKKVGELFL. CDR3 nucleotides: TGTGCCAGCAGCCAAGAGAAGAAGGTCGGGGAGCTGTTTCTC. This rearrangement joins TRBV4-2 to TRBJ2-2, with unresolved D. Germline-derived CDR1 and CDR2 are LGHNA and YNFKEQ. The ends were cut back, 0 bases at V and 7 bases at J, with 9 bases in the middle. CDR3 size: 14 residues.

About this clonotype itself: The CDR3 does not close with the conserved phenylalanine or tryptophan, likely indicating a read error. The chain combines TRBV30 with TRBJ2-1; D may be TRBD2 (7 bases). This CDR3 comprises 14 residues. Germline CDR1 reads GTSNPN; CDR2 reads SVGIG (reference sequence). DNA for the CDR3: TGTGCTTGGAGTTGGGGGGGGCACTACAATGAGCAGTTCCTA. Protein sequence: CAWSWGGHYNEQFL.

A note on this clonotype: One end of the junction varies from germline; a read error may be responsible. This chain connects TRBV6-6 to TRBJ2-2, with TRBD2 matching over 8 bases. This CDR3 region has 15 residues. Looked up from germline, CDR1 is MNHNY and CDR2 is SVGAGI (reference sequence). The CDR3 DNA is TGTGTCAGCAATTTCGGGGGGGGTATTACCGGGGAGCTGTTTTTT. Protein: CVSNFGGGITGELFF.

On this clonotype: At one end the junction does not follow the germline gene, possibly because of a read error. The CDR3: CACSYQTATTEAFF. The CDR3 region has the DNA TGTGCCTGCAGTTATCAGACGGCAACTACGGAAGCTTTCTTT. The chain carries TRBV6-5 and TRBJ1-1; D gene unclear. The CDR3 is 14 amino acids. Germline V gene sequence: CDR1 MNHEY, CDR2 SVGAGI.

This rearrangement joins TRBV11-2 to TRBJ2-7, with a tentative D call TRBD1 (5 bases). The length of the CDR3 is 14 residues. Trimming removed 0 bases from V and 4 bases from J, with 10 bases in between. Germline V lookup: CDR1 SGHAT, CDR2 FQNNGV. CDR3 DNA: TGTGCCAGCAGCTTAGATCCTGGGGCTTACGAGCAGTACTTC. This translates into CASSLDPGAYEQYF.

V and J are TRBV11-2 and TRBJ1-3; the D is unclear. Germline V gene lookup returns CDR1 SGHAT and CDR2 FQNNGV. CDR3 length equals 16 residues. Deletions cut 5 bases from V and 1 base from J, with 15 bases between. CDR3 sequence (DNA): TGTGCCAGCAGCCCGGTACGGTTTGGTTCTGGAAACACCATATATTTT. Encoded protein: CASSPVRFGSGNTIYF.

Note on this clonotype: The conserved closing phenylalanine or tryptophan is absent in this CDR3, likely reflecting a read error. This chain links TRBV6-5 with TRBJ2-6, with no clear D. This CDR3 is built from 12 residues. CDR1 MNHEY and CDR2 SVGAGI come from the germline V gene. The CDR3 loop reads CASSQDAKVLTL. The CDR3 region has the DNA TGTGCCAGCAGTCAGGATGCCAAGGTCCTGACTTTA.

This clonotype is deemed medium-sized. This chain connects TRBV5-6 to TRBJ2-1; D gene unclear. CDR3 length equals 16 residues. Trimming removed 6 bases at V and 7 bases at J, with 23 bases between. CDR1 is SGHDT, CDR2 YYEEEE, per germline. The CDR3 DNA reads as TGTGCCAGCAACATATATGGACCCCCGGCCCCTAATGAGCAGTTCTTC. This gives the protein CASNIYGPPAPNEQFF.